Listed below are T cell receptor beta chains from one sample, sequenced in a study of T cell repertoires in cytomegalovirus infection. TCRdb re-derived calls from the reads in MiXCR, one entry per CDR3 protein. The table lists approximately 990,000 distinct CDR3 sequences, less than 40% of them singletons. These receptors have no identified antigens. Here the sequenced sample was cultured CD8+ T cells from PBMCs, taken from culture after CMV antigen stimulation. The receptors here all came from a human donor in good health (CMV status not recorded). Some clones in this sample may be carry-over from other donors' samples. The CDR3 runs from the conserved cysteine through the conserved F or W. The order of the fields is J gene, V gene, D gene, clone size, CDR3 DNA, CDR3 protein. A D gene is named only where the DNA matches it firmly. A clone size is listed for some rows: how often the clone was seen (once, few, many), or a class if it is expanded.

j_call: TRBJ2-7
v_call: TRBV2
d_call: NA
clone_size: NA
cdr3_nt: TGTGCCAGCGCTCAGGCGGGGGCCTCCTACGAGCAGTACTTC
cdr3_aa: CASAQAGASYEQYF

j_call: TRBJ2-3
v_call: TRBV12-3/TRBV12-4
d_call: TRBD1
clone_size: NA
cdr3_nt: TGTGCCAGCAGTCCACCGACAGGGACAGATACGCAGTATTTT
cdr3_aa: CASSPPTGTDTQYF

j_call: TRBJ1-5
v_call: TRBV12-3/TRBV12-4
d_call: TRBD1
clone_size: NA
cdr3_nt: TGTGCCAGCAGGTCTGGACAGGGTGGTGGTCAGCCCCAGCATTTT
cdr3_aa: CASRSGQGGGQPQHF

j_call: TRBJ2-3
v_call: TRBV7-2
d_call: TRBD2
clone_size: many
cdr3_nt: TGTGCCAGCAGACTCCCGGGGGGTACGCAGTATTTT
cdr3_aa: CASRLPGGTQYF

j_call: TRBJ2-5
v_call: TRBV6-5
d_call: NA
clone_size: many
cdr3_nt: TGTGCCAGCAGTTACCTGGGAGGATTTGGGGAGACCCAGTACTTC
cdr3_aa: CASSYLGGFGETQYF

j_call: TRBJ2-1
v_call: TRBV7-3
d_call: TRBD2
clone_size: NA
cdr3_nt: TGTGCCAGCAGCTTGGGGACTAGCGGGGAGTACAATGAGCAGTTCTTC
cdr3_aa: CASSLGTSGEYNEQFF

j_call: TRBJ2-1
v_call: TRBV4-1
d_call: TRBD1
clone_size: NA
cdr3_nt: TGCGCCAGCAGCCCTTCAACACAGGGGGCCTACAATGAGCAGTTCTTC
cdr3_aa: CASSPSTQGAYNEQFF

j_call: TRBJ1-2
v_call: TRBV28
d_call: TRBD1
clone_size: few
cdr3_nt: TGTGCCAGCAGTTTATGGGGGACAGGGGGTCTATCCTATGGCTACACCTTC
cdr3_aa: CASSLWGTGGLSYGYTF

j_call: TRBJ2-5
v_call: TRBV12-5
d_call: NA
clone_size: NA
cdr3_nt: TGTGCTAGTGGTTTTCTACTAGCCCGTCAAGAGACCCAGTACTTC
cdr3_aa: CASGFLLARQETQYF

j_call: TRBJ1-1
v_call: TRBV7-6
d_call: TRBD1
clone_size: many
cdr3_nt: TGTGCCAGCAGCTTAGTGGGGGACAGTACGAACACTGAAGCTTTCTTT
cdr3_aa: CASSLVGDSTNTEAFF

j_call: TRBJ1-3
v_call: TRBV5-1
d_call: NA
clone_size: few
cdr3_nt: TGCGCCAGCAGCCAAAGGCCAGGACACTTCTCTGGAAACACCATATATTTT
cdr3_aa: CASSQRPGHFSGNTIYF

j_call: TRBJ1-3
v_call: TRBV14
d_call: TRBD1
clone_size: NA
cdr3_nt: TGTGCCAGCAGCCAGGGGACAGGGCTGTCTGGAAACACCATATATTTT
cdr3_aa: CASSQGTGLSGNTIYF

j_call: TRBJ1-1
v_call: TRBV4-3
d_call: NA
clone_size: few
cdr3_nt: TGCGCCAGCAGCCAAGATCTCCTCGGGAACACTGAAGCTTTCTTT
cdr3_aa: CASSQDLLGNTEAFF

j_call: TRBJ1-1
v_call: TRBV12-3/TRBV12-4
d_call: NA
clone_size: NA
cdr3_nt: TGTGCCTCCTTTTATGGCACTGAAGCTTTCTTT
cdr3_aa: CASFYGTEAFF

j_call: TRBJ2-2
v_call: TRBV20-1
d_call: NA
clone_size: few
cdr3_nt: TGCAGTGCTAGAGATGAGATCAGGACAGCTTCGAACACCGGGGAGCTGTTTTTT
cdr3_aa: CSARDEIRTASNTGELFF

j_call: TRBJ1-2
v_call: TRBV20-1
d_call: TRBD1
clone_size: once
cdr3_nt: TGCAGTGCTAGGGGTCAGGGGGTACCTCTTACCTCTTATGGCTACACCTTC
cdr3_aa: CSARGQGVPLTSYGYTF

j_call: TRBJ2-3
v_call: TRBV7-6
d_call: NA
clone_size: NA
cdr3_nt: TGTGCCAGCAGCGGCCCTATGGCGGGGAGCACAGATACGCAGTATTTT
cdr3_aa: CASSGPMAGSTDTQYF

j_call: TRBJ2-3
v_call: TRBV12-3/TRBV12-4
d_call: NA
clone_size: few
cdr3_nt: TGTGCCAGCAGTTTAGAAACACTCAAAAGCACAGATACGCAGTATTTT
cdr3_aa: CASSLETLKSTDTQYF

j_call: TRBJ1-2
v_call: TRBV7-6
d_call: NA
clone_size: few
cdr3_nt: TGTGCCGGCATGGCGGCGGGGGTCGATGGCTACACCTTC
cdr3_aa: CAGMAAGVDGYTF

j_call: TRBJ2-3
v_call: TRBV7-6
d_call: TRBD1
clone_size: many
cdr3_nt: TGTGCCAGCAGCTTCAGGGGGCGCGGCACAGATACGCAGTATTTT
cdr3_aa: CASSFRGRGTDTQYF

j_call: TRBJ2-1
v_call: TRBV7-6
d_call: NA
clone_size: NA
cdr3_nt: TGTGCCAGCAAGGGGCCGTGGGCCTACAATGAGCAGTTCTTC
cdr3_aa: CASKGPWAYNEQFF

j_call: TRBJ1-1
v_call: TRBV6-5
d_call: NA
clone_size: few
cdr3_nt: TGTGCCAGCAGTTACGGTGGGGGCACGACTGAAGCTTTCTTT
cdr3_aa: CASSYGGGTTEAFF

j_call: TRBJ1-2
v_call: TRBV12-3/TRBV12-4
d_call: TRBD1
clone_size: NA
cdr3_nt: TGTGCCAGCAGTTTAGGTGGGAGACAGGGGGCGCGGAATGGCTACACCTTC
cdr3_aa: CASSLGGRQGARNGYTF

j_call: TRBJ2-5
v_call: TRBV9
d_call: NA
clone_size: few
cdr3_nt: TGTGCCAGCAGCCCGCATGACAGCGCCCAAGAGACCCAGTACTTC
cdr3_aa: CASSPHDSAQETQYF